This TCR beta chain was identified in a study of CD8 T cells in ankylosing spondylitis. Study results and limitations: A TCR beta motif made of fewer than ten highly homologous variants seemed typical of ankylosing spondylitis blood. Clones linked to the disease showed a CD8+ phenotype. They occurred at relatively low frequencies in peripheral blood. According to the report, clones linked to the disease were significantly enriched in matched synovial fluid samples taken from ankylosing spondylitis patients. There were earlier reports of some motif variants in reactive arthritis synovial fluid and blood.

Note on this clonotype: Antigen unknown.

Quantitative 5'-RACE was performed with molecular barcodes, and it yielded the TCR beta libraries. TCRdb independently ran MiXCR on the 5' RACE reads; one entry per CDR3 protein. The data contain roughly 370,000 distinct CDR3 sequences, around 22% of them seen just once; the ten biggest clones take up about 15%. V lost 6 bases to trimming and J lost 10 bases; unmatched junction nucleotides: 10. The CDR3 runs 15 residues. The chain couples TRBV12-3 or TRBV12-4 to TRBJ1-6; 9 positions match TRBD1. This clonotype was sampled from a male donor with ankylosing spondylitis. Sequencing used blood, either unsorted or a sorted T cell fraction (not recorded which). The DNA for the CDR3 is TGTGCCAGCAGCACGCCGGGACAGGGAGACTCACCCCTCCACTTT. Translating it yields CASSTPGQGDSPLHF.